This TCR beta chain appears in the sequencing data of a study of cytotoxic CD8 clonotypes in ibrutinib-treated CLL. As for the study in general: By median about 69 months, roughly twelve had progressed and about 14 stayed remitted; responses had been 2 complete and around 24 partial. Sequenced samples delivered averages of 200,000 to 300,000 productive templates and some 93,000 productive rearrangements.

Profiling relied on immunoSEQ multiplex PCR, and the TCRdb table lists in-frame clones only, not all of them. There are about 300,000 clones in the sample; more than 70% occur only once, and about 5% lies in the top ten. Study-wide findings and caveats: Clonality went higher at ibrutinib response and then dropped back toward baseline at progression.

In the case of this clone: The antigen is not known.

This CDR3 has 12 amino acids. Germline lookup yields CDR1 PRHDT and CDR2 FYEKMQ (reference sequence). V was pared by 6 bases and J by 7 bases, with 10 bases between. The source is a human donor with chronic lymphocytic leukemia. Source: PBMCs, taken at disease progression, from a patient treated with ibrutinib. The rearrangement uses TRBV13 and TRBJ1-5; no clear D gene. The CDR3 DNA is TGTGCCAGCAGTTTCGGGAGACAGCCCCAGCATTTT. Translation gives CASSFGRQPQHF.